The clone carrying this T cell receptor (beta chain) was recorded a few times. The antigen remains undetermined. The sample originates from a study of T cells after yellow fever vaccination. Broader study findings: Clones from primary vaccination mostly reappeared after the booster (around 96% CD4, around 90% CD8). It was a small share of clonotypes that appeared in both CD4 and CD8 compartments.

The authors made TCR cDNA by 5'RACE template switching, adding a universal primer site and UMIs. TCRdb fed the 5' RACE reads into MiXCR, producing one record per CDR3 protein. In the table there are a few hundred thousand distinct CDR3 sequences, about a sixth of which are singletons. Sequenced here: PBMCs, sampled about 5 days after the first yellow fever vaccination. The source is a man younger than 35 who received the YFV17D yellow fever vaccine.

The CDR3 here is CASSQYLSSYNSPLHF. The CDR3 coding sequence is TGTGCCAGCAGCCAATACTTGAGCTCCTATAATTCACCCCTCCACTTT. The chain links TRBV7-2 to TRBJ1-6, with D unclear. Germline CDR1 SGHTA, CDR2 FQGNSA. Trimming stripped 5 bases from V and 0 bases from J, with 11 bases between. The CDR3 is made up of 16 amino acids.